This T cell receptor (beta chain) was documented in a study of cytomegalovirus exposure and HLA in healthy donors. For the study at large: In an early release, HLA-typed donors contributed tens of millions of unique TCR sequences. Study-wide results and limits: In a later analysis, TCR beta V- and J-gene trimming showed a link to a missense DCLRE1C variant. Links to common viral pathogens appeared, in a later analysis, for several of the most significant clusters. The classifier reportedly diagnosed cytomegalovirus status with high sensitivity and specificity.

This clone was recorded once. Its antigen is unknown. Germline assignment: CDR1 LNHNV and CDR2 YYDKDF (reference sequence). J was trimmed by 7 bases and V by 2 bases; bases with no gene match: 9. This CDR3 spans 15 amino acids. In the PCR, 60 Vbeta and 13 Jbeta primers were used. Method: immunoSEQ multiplex PCR; TCRdb's copy keeps in-frame clones and lacks some. The sample lists about 140,000 clones; around four fifths were seen once. V gene TRBV15 combines with J gene TRBJ2-3; 7 nucleotides line up with TRBD1. Source material: PBMCs. This receptor was identified in a woman in her thirties or forties in good health and CMV-seronegative. CDR3 in amino acids: CATSRPGQSAYTQYF. The CDR3 DNA reads as TGTGCCACCAGCAGACCGGGACAGTCGGCATATACGCAGTATTTT.